Listed below are T cell receptor beta chains from one sample, sequenced in a study of cytomegalovirus exposure and HLA in healthy donors. Profiling relied on immunoSEQ multiplex PCR, and the TCRdb table lists in-frame clones only, not all of them. The top ten clones hold about 1.7% of a sample with 90,000 to 150,000 clones, more than 80% of them seen once. Sequencing input: PBMCs. These receptors were taken from a middle-aged man in good health and CMV-seronegative. Each CDR3 is given with its conserved first and last residue. D genes are given only for firm matches. Clone size appears in some rows only: once, few, many, or a class for an expanded clone.

>.|TRBV29-1|TRBJ1-1|.
TGCAGCGTTAGGGGACTTTCGAACACTGAAGCTTTCTTT
CSVRGLSNTEAFF
>.|TRBV6-1|TRBJ2-7|TRBD1
TGTGCCAGCAGTGTGCGGACAGGATACTACGAGCAGTACTTC
CASSVRTGYYEQYF
>few|TRBV19|TRBJ1-2|.
TGTGCCAGTAGTGCGGCAGGGGTGACGTCGAGCGGCTACACCTTC
CASSAAGVTSSGYTF
>.|TRBV7-9|TRBJ2-1|TRBD2
TGTGCCAGCAGCTTAGCGATGCTAGCGGGGGAAAAAGCGGAGTTCTTC
CASSLAMLAGEKAEFF
>.|TRBV7-8|TRBJ2-5|TRBD2
TGTGCCAGCAGGCTAACTGGGACTAGTCTTCAAGAGACCCAGTACTTC
CASRLTGTSLQETQYF
>.|TRBV2|TRBJ1-1|.
TGTGCCAGCACACGGACAGCTTCGAACACTGAAGCTTTCTTT
CASTRTASNTEAFF
>.|TRBV28|TRBJ2-7|.
TGTGCCAGCAGTCGGGGCGGGGCCAACAGCTACGAGCAGTACTTC
CASSRGGANSYEQYF
>.|TRBV4-2|TRBJ2-1|TRBD2
TGTGCCAGCAGCCAAGCCGGAGCGGGAGGGCCTGGCAATGAGCAGTTCTTC
CASSQAGAGGPGNEQFF
>.|TRBV28|TRBJ2-7|.
TGTGCCAGCAGTTTTGGGGGGTTCTCTCTCTACGAGCAGTACTTC
CASSFGGFSLYEQYF
>.|TRBV30|TRBJ1-1|.
TGTGCCTGGGTCGGGGGTTCAGCTTTCTTT
CAWVGGSAFF
>.|TRBV29-1|TRBJ1-2|TRBD1
TGCAGCGTGGACAGGGATGGCTACACCTTC
CSVDRDGYTF
>.|TRBV13|TRBJ2-2|TRBD2
TGTGCCAGCAGCCCCGCCGGGACTAGGGGCTCCGGGGAGCTGTTTTTT
CASSPAGTRGSGELFF
>.|TRBV29-1|TRBJ2-1|TRBD1
TGCAGCGTTGGCCGGGACAGCTCCTACAATGAGCAGTTCTTC
CSVGRDSSYNEQFF
>few|TRBV7-6|TRBJ1-4|TRBD1
TGTGCCAGCAGCTCGGGACAGGATAATGAAAAACTGTTTTTT
CASSSGQDNEKLFF
>.|TRBV30|TRBJ1-3|.
TGTGCCGGTGCTGTTAGCTCTGGAAACACCATATATTTT
CAGAVSSGNTIYF
>.|TRBV25-1|TRBJ1-5|.
TGTGCCAGCAGTGCCCAGGGAGGTCTTGGGGCCCAGCATTTT
CASSAQGGLGAQHF
>.|TRBV5-1|TRBJ2-1|TRBD1
TGCGCCAGCAGCCCCGGGACAGGGAACAATGAGCAGTTCTTC
CASSPGTGNNEQFF
>.|TRBV10-2|TRBJ2-5|TRBD2
TGCGCCAGCAGTGAGGGCGGGAGGGGCCAAGAGACCCAGTACTTC
CASSEGGRGQETQYF
>.|TRBV5-1|TRBJ2-5|TRBD2
TGCGCCAGCAGCACCGGAGTAGCGGGAGGAGAGACCCAGTACTTC
CASSTGVAGGETQYF
>.|TRBV6-4|TRBJ2-2|TRBD2
TGTGCCAGCAGTGAGGTACTAGCGGCCGGGGAGCTGTTTTTT
CASSEVLAAGELFF
>.|TRBV7-7|TRBJ2-7|.
TGTGCTAGCAGCTTCCGGGAAGAGAACGAGCAGTACTTC
CASSFREENEQYF
>few|TRBV10-3|TRBJ2-7|.
TGTGCCATCAGTGACGCGGGGTACCCCTACGAGCAGTACTTC
CAISDAGYPYEQYF
>.|TRBV7-9|TRBJ1-1|.
TGTGCCAGCAGCACAGGTACCCCAGGCACTGAAGCTTTCTTT
CASSTGTPGTEAFF
>.|TRBV27|TRBJ1-2|.
TGTGCCAGCAGTCCGACAGGAGACTATGGCTACACCTTC
CASSPTGDYGYTF
>.|TRBV2|TRBJ2-2|.
TGTGCCAGCAGGGCCGGACTTACCTCGCCGGAGCTGTTTTTT
CASRAGLTSPELFF
>.|TRBV29-1|TRBJ2-5|.
TGCAGCGTTGAATGGTCAGAAGAGACCCAGTACTTC
CSVEWSEETQYF
>.|TRBV18|TRBJ2-5|TRBD2
TGTGCCAGCTCTACAGCGGGGGGACAAGAGACCCAGTACTTC
CASSTAGGQETQYF
>few|TRBV6-5|TRBJ2-1|TRBD2
TGTGCCAGCAGACGGACTAGGGTTGCTGGTGAGCAGTTCTTC
CASRRTRVAGEQFF
>.|TRBV10-3|TRBJ2-7|TRBD2
TGTGCCATCACGCGGGAGGATTTACCTTACGAGCAGTACTTC
CAITREDLPYEQYF
>.|TRBV15|TRBJ1-6|.
TGTGCCACCAGCAGAGTTTCGGGTAGCTCCTATAATTCACCCCTCCACTTT
CATSRVSGSSYNSPLHF
>.|TRBV7-2|TRBJ2-1|.
TGTGCCAGCAGCTTAGAGTACGGCGGAGGACATGAGCAGTTCTTC
CASSLEYGGGHEQFF
>.|TRBV19|TRBJ2-5|.
TGTGCCAGTAGTCCAAACACGGGAATTCAAGAGACCCAGTACTTC
CASSPNTGIQETQYF
>.|TRBV7-8|TRBJ1-1|TRBD1
TGTGCCAGCAGCTTAGCGCCTCTAGTACCCGGAGGACAGGGGGCAGTGAACACTGAAGCTTTCTTT
CASSLAPLVPGGQGAVNTEAFF
>once|TRBV9|TRBJ2-7|TRBD2
TGTGCCAGCAGCGCCGAGACTAGCGAAACCTACGAGCAGTACTTC
CASSAETSETYEQYF
>few|TRBV7-2|TRBJ2-7|.
TGTGCCAGCAGCTTAAGCCGCGAGCAGTACTTC
CASSLSREQYF
>few|TRBV5-7|TRBJ2-7|TRBD1
TGTGCCAGCAGCTTGGGACAGGGGAGCTCCTACGAGCAGTACTTC
CASSLGQGSSYEQYF
>.|TRBV19|TRBJ1-4|.
TGTGCCAGTAGCCCAGGGAATAATGAAAAACTGTTTTTT
CASSPGNNEKLFF
>.|TRBV6-5|TRBJ2-5|.
TGTGCCAGCAGTTACGGAGCGGCCCAAGAGACCCAGTACTTC
CASSYGAAQETQYF
>.|TRBV4-3|TRBJ2-3|.
TGCGCCAGCAGCCAAGACTTCGGAGATACGCAGTATTTT
CASSQDFGDTQYF
>.|TRBV19|TRBJ1-5|.
TGTGCCAGTAGTGCCCCCCGGGGGGGCGTGGGTCAGCCCCAGCATTTT
CASSAPRGGVGQPQHF
>.|TRBV5-1|TRBJ1-6|TRBD1
TGCGCCAGCAGCCCCGGGACAGGGGGATCACCCCTCCACTTT
CASSPGTGGSPLHF
>once|TRBV5-1|TRBJ2-1|TRBD2
TGCGCCAGCAGCTCAACCACTAGCGGGAGGGGGAGGGAGCAGTTCTTC
CASSSTTSGRGREQFF
>.|TRBV11-2|TRBJ2-7|TRBD2
TGTGCCAGCAGCTTAGACACCGGGAGGGCCCGCAGTTACGAGCAGTACTTC
CASSLDTGRARSYEQYF
>.|TRBV6-5|TRBJ1-5|.
TGTGCCAGCAGTCACCGGGAATATAGCAATCAGCCCCAGCATTTT
CASSHREYSNQPQHF
>.|TRBV11-2|TRBJ1-6|.
TGTGCCAGCAGTCAAGCAGGGTCTTACTCACCCCTCCACTTT
CASSQAGSYSPLHF
>.|TRBV4-3|TRBJ2-7|TRBD2
TGCGCCAGCAGCCAAGATCCTAGCGGAAGCTCCTACGAGCAGTACTTC
CASSQDPSGSSYEQYF